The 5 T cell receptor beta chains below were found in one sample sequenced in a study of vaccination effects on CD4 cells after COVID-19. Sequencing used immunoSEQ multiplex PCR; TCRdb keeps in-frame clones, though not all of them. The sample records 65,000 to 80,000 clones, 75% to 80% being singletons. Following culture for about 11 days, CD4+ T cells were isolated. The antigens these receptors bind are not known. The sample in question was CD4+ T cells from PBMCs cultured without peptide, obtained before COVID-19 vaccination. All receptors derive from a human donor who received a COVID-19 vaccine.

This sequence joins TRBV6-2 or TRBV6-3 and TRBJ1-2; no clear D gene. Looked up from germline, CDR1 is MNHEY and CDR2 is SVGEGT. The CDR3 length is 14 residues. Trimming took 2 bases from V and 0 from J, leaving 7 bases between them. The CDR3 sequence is CASSYGGSNYGYTF. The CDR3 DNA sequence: TGTGCCAGCAGTTACGGCGGATCTAACTATGGCTACACCTTC.

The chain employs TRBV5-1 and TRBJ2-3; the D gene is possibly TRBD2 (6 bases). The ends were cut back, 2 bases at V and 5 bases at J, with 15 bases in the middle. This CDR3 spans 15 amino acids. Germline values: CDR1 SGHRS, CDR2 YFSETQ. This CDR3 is CASSFLSSGGDTQYF. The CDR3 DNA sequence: TGCGCCAGCAGCTTTCTCTCTTCCGGGGGAGATACGCAGTATTTT.

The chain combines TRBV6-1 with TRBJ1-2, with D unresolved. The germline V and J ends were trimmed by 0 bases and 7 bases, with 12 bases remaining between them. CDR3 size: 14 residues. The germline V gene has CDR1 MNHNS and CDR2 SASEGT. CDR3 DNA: TGTGCCAGCAGTGAAGCGCCGGGTAATCGTGGCTACACCTTC. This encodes CASSEAPGNRGYTF.

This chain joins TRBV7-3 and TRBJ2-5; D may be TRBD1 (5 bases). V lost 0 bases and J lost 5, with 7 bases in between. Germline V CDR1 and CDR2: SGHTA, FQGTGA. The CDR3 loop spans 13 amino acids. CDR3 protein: CASSLTAGETQYF. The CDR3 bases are TGTGCCAGCAGCTTAACGGCAGGGGAGACCCAGTACTTC. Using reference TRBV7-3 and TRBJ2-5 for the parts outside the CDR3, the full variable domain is GAGVSQTPSNKVTEKGKYVELRCDPISGHTALYWYRQSLGQGPEFLIYFQGTGAADDSGLPNDRFFAVRPEGSVSTLKIQRTERGDSAVYLCASSLTAGETQYFGPGTRLLVL.

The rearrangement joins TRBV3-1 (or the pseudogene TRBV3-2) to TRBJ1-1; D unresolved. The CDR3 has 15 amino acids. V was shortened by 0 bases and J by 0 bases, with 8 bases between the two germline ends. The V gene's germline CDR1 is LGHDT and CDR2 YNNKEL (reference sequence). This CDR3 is CASSQERAVNTEAFF. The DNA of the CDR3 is TGTGCCAGCAGCCAAGAACGGGCAGTGAACACTGAAGCTTTCTTT.